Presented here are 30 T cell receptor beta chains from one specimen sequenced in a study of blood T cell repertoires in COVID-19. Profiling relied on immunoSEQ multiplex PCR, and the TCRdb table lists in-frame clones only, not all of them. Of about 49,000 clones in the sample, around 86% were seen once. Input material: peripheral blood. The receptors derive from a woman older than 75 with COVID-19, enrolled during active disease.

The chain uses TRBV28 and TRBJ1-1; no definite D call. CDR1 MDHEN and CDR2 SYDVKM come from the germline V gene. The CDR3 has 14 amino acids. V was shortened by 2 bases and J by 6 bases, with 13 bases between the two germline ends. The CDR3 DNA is TGTGCCAGCAGTTTACATCCGAGAATGGCTGAAGCTTTCTTT. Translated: CASSLHPRMAEAFF.

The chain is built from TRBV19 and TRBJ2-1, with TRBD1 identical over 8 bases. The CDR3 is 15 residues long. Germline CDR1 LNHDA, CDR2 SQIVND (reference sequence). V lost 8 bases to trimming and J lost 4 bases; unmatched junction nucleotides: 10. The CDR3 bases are TGTGCCAGTGCGAGGGACAGGCCACCTTACAATGAGCAGTTCTTC. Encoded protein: CASARDRPPYNEQFF.

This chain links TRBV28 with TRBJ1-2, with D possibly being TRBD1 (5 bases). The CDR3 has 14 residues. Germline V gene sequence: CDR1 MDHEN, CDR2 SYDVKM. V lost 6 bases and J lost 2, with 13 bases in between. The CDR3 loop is CASSPQGRNYGYTF. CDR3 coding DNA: TGTGCCAGCAGCCCCCAGGGAAGGAACTATGGCTACACCTTC.

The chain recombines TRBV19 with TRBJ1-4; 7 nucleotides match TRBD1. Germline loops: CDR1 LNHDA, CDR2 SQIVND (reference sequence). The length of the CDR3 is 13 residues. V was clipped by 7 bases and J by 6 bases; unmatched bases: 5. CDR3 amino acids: CASTDRVDEKLFF. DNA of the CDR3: TGTGCCAGTACAGACAGGGTTGATGAAAAACTGTTTTTT. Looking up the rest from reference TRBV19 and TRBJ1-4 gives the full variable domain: DGGITQSPKYLFRKEGQNVTLSCEQNLNHDAMYWYRQDPGQGLRLIYYSQIVNDFQKGDIAEGYSVSREKKESFPLTVTSAQKNPTAFYLCASTDRVDEKLFFGSGTQLSVL.

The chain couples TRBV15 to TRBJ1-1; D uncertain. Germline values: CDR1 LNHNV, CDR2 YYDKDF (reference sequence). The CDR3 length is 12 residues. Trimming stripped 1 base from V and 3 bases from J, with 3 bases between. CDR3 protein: CATSRVDTEAFF. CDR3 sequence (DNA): TGTGCCACCAGCAGAGTCGACACTGAAGCTTTCTTT.

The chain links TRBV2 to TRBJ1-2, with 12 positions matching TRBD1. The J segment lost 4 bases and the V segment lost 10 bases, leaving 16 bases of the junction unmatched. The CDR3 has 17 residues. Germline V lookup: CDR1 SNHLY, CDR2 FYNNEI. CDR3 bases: TGTGCCACCCCCGCGACCTCCGGGACAGGGGGCAGCTATGGCTACACCTTC. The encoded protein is CATPATSGTGGSYGYTF.

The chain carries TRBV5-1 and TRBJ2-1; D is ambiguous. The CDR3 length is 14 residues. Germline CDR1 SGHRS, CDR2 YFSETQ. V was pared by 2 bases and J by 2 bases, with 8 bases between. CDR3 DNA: TGCGCCAGCAGCTTAAGAGCCCCCTACAATGAGCAGTTCTTC. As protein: CASSLRAPYNEQFF.

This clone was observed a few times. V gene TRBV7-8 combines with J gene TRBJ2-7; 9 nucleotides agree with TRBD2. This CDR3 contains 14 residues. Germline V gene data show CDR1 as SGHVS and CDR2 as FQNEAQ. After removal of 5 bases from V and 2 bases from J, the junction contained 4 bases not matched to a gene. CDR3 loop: CASSKSGGTYEQYF. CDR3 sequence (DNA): TGTGCCAGCAGCAAGAGCGGGGGGACCTACGAGCAGTACTTC.

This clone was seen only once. CDR3 nucleotide sequence: TGTGCCAGCAGCCAAAAGATAGGGGCGGATTGGGACAATGAGCAGTTCTTC. Its protein is CASSQKIGADWDNEQFF. The chain couples TRBV3-1 (or the pseudogene TRBV3-2) to TRBJ2-1, with D possibly being TRBD1 (5 bases). Germline V lookup: CDR1 LGHDT, CDR2 YNNKEL (reference sequence). This CDR3 is built from 17 residues. Between the trimmed V and J ends, which lost 2 bases and 5 bases, there was a span of 19 bases.

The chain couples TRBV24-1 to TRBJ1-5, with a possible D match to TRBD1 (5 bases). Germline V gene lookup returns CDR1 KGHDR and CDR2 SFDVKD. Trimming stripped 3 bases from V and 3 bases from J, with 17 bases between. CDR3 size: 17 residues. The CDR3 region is CATSDPLVGGTNQPQHF. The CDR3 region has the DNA TGTGCCACCAGTGATCCCCTTGTGGGGGGGACCAATCAGCCCCAGCATTTT.

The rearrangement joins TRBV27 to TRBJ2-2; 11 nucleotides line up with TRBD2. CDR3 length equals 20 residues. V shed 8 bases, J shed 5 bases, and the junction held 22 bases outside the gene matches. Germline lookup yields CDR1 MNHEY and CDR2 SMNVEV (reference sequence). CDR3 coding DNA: TGTGCCAGCGGTCCCCTTGAAGCTAGCGGGGGGCTGTATGGAACCGGGGAGCTGTTTTTT. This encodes CASGPLEASGGLYGTGELFF.

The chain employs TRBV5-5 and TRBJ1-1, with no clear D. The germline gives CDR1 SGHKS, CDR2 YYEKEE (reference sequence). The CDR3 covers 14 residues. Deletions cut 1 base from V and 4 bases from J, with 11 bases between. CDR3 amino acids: CASSLPGRGTEAFF. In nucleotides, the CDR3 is TGTGCCAGCAGCTTGCCCGGTAGAGGCACTGAAGCTTTCTTT.

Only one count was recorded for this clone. The CDR3 loop is CASSVEGRVSGTIYF. CDR3 DNA sequence: TGTGCCAGCAGCGTAGAGGGCAGGGTGTCGGGCACCATATATTTT. J is TRBJ1-3 and V is TRBV9; TRBD1 might be the D (5 bases). Trimming stripped 0 bases from V and 9 bases from J, with 16 bases between. Germline lookup yields CDR1 SGDLS and CDR2 YYNGEE. The CDR3 loop spans 15 amino acids.

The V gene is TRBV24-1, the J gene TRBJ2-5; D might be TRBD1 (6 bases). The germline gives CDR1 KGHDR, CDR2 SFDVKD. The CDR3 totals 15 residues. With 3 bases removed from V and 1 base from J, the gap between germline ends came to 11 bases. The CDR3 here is CATSDARTAQETQYF. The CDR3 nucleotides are TGTGCCACCAGTGATGCCCGGACAGCCCAAGAGACCCAGTACTTC.

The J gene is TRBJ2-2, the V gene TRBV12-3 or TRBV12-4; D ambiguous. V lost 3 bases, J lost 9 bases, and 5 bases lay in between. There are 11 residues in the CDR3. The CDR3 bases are TGTGCCAGCAGTTTGTCCAGGGAGCTGTTTTTT. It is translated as CASSLSRELFF.

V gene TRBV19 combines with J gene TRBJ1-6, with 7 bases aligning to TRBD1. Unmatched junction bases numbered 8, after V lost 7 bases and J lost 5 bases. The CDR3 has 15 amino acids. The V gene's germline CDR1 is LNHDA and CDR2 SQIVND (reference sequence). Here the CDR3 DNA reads TGTGCCAGTAATTCAAAGGGGGCTGATAATTCACCCCTCCACTTT. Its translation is CASNSKGADNSPLHF.

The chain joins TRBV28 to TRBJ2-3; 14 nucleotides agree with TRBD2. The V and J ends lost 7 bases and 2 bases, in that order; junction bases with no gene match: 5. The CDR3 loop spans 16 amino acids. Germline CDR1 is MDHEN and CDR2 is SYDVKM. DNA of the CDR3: TGTGCCAGCAACCTGGGACTAGCGGGAGTCACAGATACGCAGTATTTT. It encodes CASNLGLAGVTDTQYF. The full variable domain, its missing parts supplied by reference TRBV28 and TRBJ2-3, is DVKVTQSSRYLVKRTGEKVFLECVQDMDHENMFWYRQDPGLGLRLIYFSYDVKMKEKGDIPEGYSVSREKKERFSLILESASTNQTSMYLCASNLGLAGVTDTQYFGPGTRLTVL.

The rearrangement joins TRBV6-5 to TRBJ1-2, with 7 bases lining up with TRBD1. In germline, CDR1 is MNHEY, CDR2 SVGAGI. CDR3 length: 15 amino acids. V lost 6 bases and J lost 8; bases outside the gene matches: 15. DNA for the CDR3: TGTGCCAGCAGGATAGGGGACAGTCGGGCTTGGGGCTACACCTTC. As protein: CASRIGDSRAWGYTF.

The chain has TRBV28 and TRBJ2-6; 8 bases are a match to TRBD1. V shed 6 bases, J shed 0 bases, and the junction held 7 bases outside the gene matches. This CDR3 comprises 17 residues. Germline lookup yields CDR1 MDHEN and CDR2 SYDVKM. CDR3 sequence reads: CASRPGQGFSGANVLTF. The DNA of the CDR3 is TGTGCCAGCAGACCCGGACAGGGCTTCTCTGGGGCCAACGTCCTGACTTTC. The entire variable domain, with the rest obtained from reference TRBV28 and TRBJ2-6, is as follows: DVKVTQSSRYLVKRTGEKVFLECVQDMDHENMFWYRQDPGLGLRLIYFSYDVKMKEKGDIPEGYSVSREKKERFSLILESASTNQTSMYLCASRPGQGFSGANVLTFGAGSRLTVL.

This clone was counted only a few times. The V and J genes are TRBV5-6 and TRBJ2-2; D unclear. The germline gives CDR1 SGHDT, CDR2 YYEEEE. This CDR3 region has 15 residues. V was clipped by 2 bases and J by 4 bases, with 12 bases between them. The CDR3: CASSLVAGSTGELFF. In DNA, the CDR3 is TGTGCCAGCAGCTTAGTCGCAGGCTCCACCGGGGAGCTGTTTTTT.

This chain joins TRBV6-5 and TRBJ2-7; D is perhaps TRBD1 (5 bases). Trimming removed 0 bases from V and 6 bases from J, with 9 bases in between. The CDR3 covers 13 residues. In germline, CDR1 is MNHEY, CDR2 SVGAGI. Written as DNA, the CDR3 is TGTGCCAGCAGTTACTCCAGGGCAGGCGAGCAGTACTTC. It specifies CASSYSRAGEQYF.

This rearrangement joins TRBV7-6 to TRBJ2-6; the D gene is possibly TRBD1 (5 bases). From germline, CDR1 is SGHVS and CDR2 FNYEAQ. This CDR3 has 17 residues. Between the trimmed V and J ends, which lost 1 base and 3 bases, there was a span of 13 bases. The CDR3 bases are TGTGCCAGCAGCTTAGGGGCGGCAGGGTTTGGGGCCAACGTCCTGACTTTC. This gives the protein CASSLGAAGFGANVLTF.

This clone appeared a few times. The CDR3 here is CASSLGHSNTEAFF. The DNA of the CDR3 is TGTGCCAGCAGCTTAGGTCACTCGAACACTGAAGCTTTCTTT. The chain carries TRBV7-2 and TRBJ1-1, with no clear D. This CDR3 contains 14 residues. CDR1 is SGHTA and CDR2 is FQGNSA in the germline V gene. Trimming removed 1 base at V and 1 base at J, with 7 bases between.

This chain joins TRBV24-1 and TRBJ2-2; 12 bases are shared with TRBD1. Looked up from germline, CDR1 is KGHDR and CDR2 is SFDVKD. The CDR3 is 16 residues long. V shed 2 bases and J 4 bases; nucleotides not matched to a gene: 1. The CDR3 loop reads CATSDWDRGPTGELFF. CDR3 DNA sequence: TGTGCCACCAGTGATTGGGACAGGGGGCCCACCGGGGAGCTGTTTTTT.

DNA for the CDR3: TGTGCCAGCAGTGAACGGAGCGGGGGGGCGCGAGATACGCAGTATTTT. This sequence encodes CASSERSGGARDTQYF. The chain combines TRBV6-1 with TRBJ2-3, with 10 bases that match TRBD2. The CDR3 spans 16 residues. The V segment lost 2 bases and the J segment 5 bases; nucleotides outside the gene matches: 7. CDR1 and CDR2 (germline): MNHNS, SASEGT.

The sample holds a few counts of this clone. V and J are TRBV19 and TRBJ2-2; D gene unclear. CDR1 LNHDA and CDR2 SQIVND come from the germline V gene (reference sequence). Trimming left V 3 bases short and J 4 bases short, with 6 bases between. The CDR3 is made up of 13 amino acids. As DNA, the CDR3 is TGTGCCAGTAGTATTCGGGTCACCGGGGAGCTGTTTTTT. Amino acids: CASSIRVTGELFF. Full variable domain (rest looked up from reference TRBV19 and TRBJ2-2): DGGITQSPKYLFRKEGQNVTLSCEQNLNHDAMYWYRQDPGQGLRLIYYSQIVNDFQKGDIAEGYSVSREKKESFPLTVTSAQKNPTAFYLCASSIRVTGELFFGEGSRLTVL.

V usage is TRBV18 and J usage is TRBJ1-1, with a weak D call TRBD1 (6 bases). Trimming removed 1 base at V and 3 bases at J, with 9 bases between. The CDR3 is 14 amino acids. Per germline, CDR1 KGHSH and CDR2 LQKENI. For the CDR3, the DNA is TGTGCCAGCTCACCACAGGGGGTCGACACTGAAGCTTTCTTT. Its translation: CASSPQGVDTEAFF.

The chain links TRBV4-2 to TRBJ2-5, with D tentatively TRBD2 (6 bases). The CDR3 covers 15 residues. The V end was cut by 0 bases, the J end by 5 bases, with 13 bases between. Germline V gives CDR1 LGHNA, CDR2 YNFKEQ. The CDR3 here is CASSQDLRGWETQYF. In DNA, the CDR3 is TGTGCCAGCAGCCAAGATTTACGGGGGTGGGAGACCCAGTACTTC.

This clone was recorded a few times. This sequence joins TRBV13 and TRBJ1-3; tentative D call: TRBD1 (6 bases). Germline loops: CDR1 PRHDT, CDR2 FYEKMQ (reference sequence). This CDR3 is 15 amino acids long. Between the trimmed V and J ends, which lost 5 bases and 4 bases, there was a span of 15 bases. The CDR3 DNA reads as TGTGCCAGCAGCCAAGGGACAACGGGGGGAAACACCATATATTTT. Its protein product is CASSQGTTGGNTIYF.

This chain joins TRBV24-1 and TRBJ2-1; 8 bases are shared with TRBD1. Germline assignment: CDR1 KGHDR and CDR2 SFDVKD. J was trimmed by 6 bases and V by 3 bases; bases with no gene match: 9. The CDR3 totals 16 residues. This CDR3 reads CATSDPTGDRGNEQFF. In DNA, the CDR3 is TGTGCCACCAGTGATCCGACAGGGGATAGGGGCAATGAGCAGTTCTTC.